This TCR beta chain is from a study of T cell changes during pregnancy in multiple sclerosis. J lost 5 bases, V lost 4 bases, and 8 bases had no gene match. The CDR3 spans 15 residues. The germline V gene has CDR1 MRHNA and CDR2 SNTAGT. Here immunoSEQ multiplex PCR was the method, and the copy in TCRdb shows in-frame clones only, minus some. The top ten hold 0.4% to 0.6% of the sample, which has approximately 82,000 clones, about 90% seen once. The chain has TRBV6-4 and TRBJ2-1; 7 bases align to TRBD2. Specimen: CD4+ T cells from peripheral blood mononuclear cells, collected in the second trimester of pregnancy. This receptor was obtained from a female donor with multiple sclerosis, enrolled in a pregnancy study. CDR3 DNA: TGTGCCAGCAGTGTCAACCGGGACTACGACAATGAGCAGTTCTTC. Translated: CASSVNRDYDNEQFF.